The sequence of this T cell receptor beta chain was determined in a study of blood T cell repertoires in COVID-19. Participant-given clinical history determined each cohort assignment. Repertoires were generated with immunoSEQ multiplex PCR, while TCRdb's copy carries only in-frame clones and drops some. This table holds about 240,000 clones, 80% to 90% found once. Input material: PBMCs or T cells enriched from blood (not recorded which). The sequence was obtained from a middle-aged woman who had been exposed to COVID-19.

CDR3 DNA: TGTGCCAGCAGCCCAAGACAGGAATTTAGCTACACCTTC. Translation gives CASSPRQEFSYTF. This chain uses TRBV3-1 (or the pseudogene TRBV3-2) with TRBJ1-2; a possible D gene is TRBD1 (6 bases). Germline V lookup: CDR1 LGHDT, CDR2 YNNKEL (reference sequence). With 4 bases removed from V and 9 bases from J, the gap between germline ends came to 15 bases. There are 13 residues in the CDR3.